This T cell receptor beta chain is from a study of blood T cell repertoires in COVID-19. Study details: There were acute and convalescent COVID-19 samples, and they came from the United States, Italy and Spain. Sources were T cells, B-cell-depleted T cells, or PBMCs; the material itself was cDNA or gDNA.

How the authors handled the data: Reference gene primers were amplified, and this amplification served to estimate nucleated cell counts. Measured with immunoSEQ multiplex PCR; TCRdb has only the in-frame clones, and not every one. The V and J calls and the clone size are those of that table, but D and trimming were determined from the DNA. The table shows around 43,000 clones, with approximately 90% occurring only once. The CDR3 is made up of 20 amino acids. CDR1 is MRHNA, CDR2 SNTAGT, per germline. V shed 8 bases and J 0 bases; nucleotides not matched to a gene: 22. The sample taken for sequencing was peripheral blood. The sequence derives from a human donor in a cohort sampled during active COVID-19. The J gene is TRBJ2-7, the V gene TRBV6-4; 10 nucleotides line up with TRBD2. CDR3: CASPAVVRIASGRPSYEQYF. The CDR3 coding sequence is TGTGCCAGCCCCGCGGTTGTTAGAATCGCTAGCGGGAGACCCTCCTACGAGCAGTACTTC.